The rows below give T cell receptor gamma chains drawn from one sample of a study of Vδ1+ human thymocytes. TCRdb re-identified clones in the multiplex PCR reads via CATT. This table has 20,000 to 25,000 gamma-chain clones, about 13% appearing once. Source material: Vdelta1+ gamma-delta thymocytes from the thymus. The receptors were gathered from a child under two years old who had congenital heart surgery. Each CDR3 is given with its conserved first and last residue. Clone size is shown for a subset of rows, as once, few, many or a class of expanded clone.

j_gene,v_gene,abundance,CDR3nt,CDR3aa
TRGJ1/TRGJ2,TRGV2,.,TGTGCCACCTGGGACGGGCCTTCCAATTATTATAAGAAACTCTTT,CATWDGPSNYYKKLF
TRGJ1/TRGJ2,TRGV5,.,TGTGCCACCTGGGACGGAGCCTCTTATTATAAGAAACTCTTT,CATWDGASYYKKLF
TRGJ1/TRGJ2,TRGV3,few,TGTGCCACCTGGGACAGGCCGGGGGCCGGGGTTTATTATAAGAAACTCTTT,CATWDRPGAGVYYKKLF
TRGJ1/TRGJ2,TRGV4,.,TGTGCCACCTGGAATGGGCCTTATAAGAAACTCTTT,CATWNGPYKKLF
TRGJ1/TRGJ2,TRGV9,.,TGTGCCTTGTGGGAGGCGCCCCTTTCAGGGAAACTCTTT,CALWEAPLSGKLF
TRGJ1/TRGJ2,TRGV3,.,TGTGCCACCCTTACCCCAAGTTATAAGAAACTCTTT,CATLTPSYKKLF
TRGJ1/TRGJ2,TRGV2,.,TGTGCCACCTGGGACGCGCCCCATTTTTATTATAAGAAACTCTTT,CATWDAPHFYYKKLF
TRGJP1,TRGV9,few,TGTGCCTTGTGGGAGGTGCAGGTCTCTGGTTGGTTCAAGATATTT,CALWEVQVSGWFKIF
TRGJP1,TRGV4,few,TGTGCCACCTGGGATTCCGATACCACTGGTTGGTTCAAGATATTT,CATWDSDTTGWFKIF
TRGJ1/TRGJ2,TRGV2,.,TGTGCCACCTGGGACGGACCGTATAAGAAACTCTTT,CATWDGPYKKLF
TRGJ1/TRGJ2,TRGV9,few,TGTGCCTTGTGGGAGGCACGATGGTATTATAAGAAACTCTTT,CALWEARWYYKKLF
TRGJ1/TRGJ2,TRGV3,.,TGTGCCACCTGGGACAGGCCGCTTTATTATTATAAGAAACTCTTT,CATWDRPLYYYKKLF
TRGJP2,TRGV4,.,TGTGCCACCTGGGATTATGTTGGTAGTGATTGGATCAAGACGTTT,CATWDYVGSDWIKTF
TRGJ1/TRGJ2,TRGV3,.,TGTGCCACCTCCCATTGCAGTAAGAAACTCTTT,CATSHCSKKLF
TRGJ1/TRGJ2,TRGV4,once,TGTGCCACCTGGGATGGGCCGCCGGTAAACATAACGAAACTCTTT,CATWDGPPVNITKLF
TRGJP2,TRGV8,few,TGTGCCACCTGGGAAAATGGGTGTGATAGTAGTGATTGGATCAAGACGTTT,CATWENGCDSSDWIKTF
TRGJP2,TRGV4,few,TGTGCCACCTGGAATGGGGGCGGGTGTGATTGGATCAAGACGTTT,CATWNGGGCDWIKTF
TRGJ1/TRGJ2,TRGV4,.,TGTGCCACCTGGAATCCCGGGGGACGACGGCGCTATTATAAGAAACTCTTT,CATWNPGGRRRYYKKLF
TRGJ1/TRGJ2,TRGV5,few,TGTGCCACCTGGGACATGGGGTATAAGAAACTCTTT,CATWDMGYKKLF
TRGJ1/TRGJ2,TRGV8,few,TGTGCCACCTGGGACTACCTACAAGATAAGAAACTCTTT,CATWDYLQDKKLF
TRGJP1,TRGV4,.,TGTGCCACCTGGGATCTGTATACCACTGGTTGGTTCAAGATATTT,CATWDLYTTGWFKIF
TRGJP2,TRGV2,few,TGTGCCACCTGGAATCTCAGTAGTGATTGGATCAAGACGTTT,CATWNLSSDWIKTF
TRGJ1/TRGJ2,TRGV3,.,TGTGCCACCTGGGACAGGCGGAACTATAAGAAACTCTTT,CATWDRRNYKKLF
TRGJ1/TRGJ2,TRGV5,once,TGTGCCACCTGGGACAGGTATCTTTATTATAAGAAACTCTTT,CATWDRYLYYKKLF
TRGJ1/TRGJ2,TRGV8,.,TGTGCCACCTGGGATATGGGAGTTGATAAGAAACTCTTT,CATWDMGVDKKLF
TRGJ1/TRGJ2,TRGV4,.,TGTGCCACCTGGAACGGATCAAATTATTATAAGAAACTCTTT,CATWNGSNYYKKLF
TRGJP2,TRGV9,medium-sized,TGTGCCTTGTGGGAGGTGAGGCCTGGTGATTGGATCAAGACGTTT,CALWEVRPGDWIKTF
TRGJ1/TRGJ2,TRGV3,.,TGTGCCACCTGGGACAGGCTGAGGTATAAGAAACTCTTT,CATWDRLRYKKLF
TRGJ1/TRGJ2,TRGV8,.,TGTGCCACCTGGGATATCGACTTAAGAGACCGGAAGAATTATTATAAGAAACTCTTT,CATWDIDLRDRKNYYKKLF
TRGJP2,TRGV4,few,TGTGCCACCTGGGATGGGCCGGTCAGTAGTGATTGGATCAAGACGTTT,CATWDGPVSSDWIKTF
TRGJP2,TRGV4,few,TGTGCCACCTGGGATGGGCGACCGGAATATATTAGTGATTGGATCAAGACGTTT,CATWDGRPEYISDWIKTF
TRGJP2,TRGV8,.,TGTGCCACCTGGGATTGCCTTAGGGATTGGATCAAGACGTTT,CATWDCLRDWIKTF
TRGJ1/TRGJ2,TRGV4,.,TGTGCCACCTGGGATGGGCCGTATTGGGCGAAGAAACTCTTT,CATWDGPYWAKKLF